This section outlines one T cell receptor beta chain sequence together with its context. Its target is not known. This entry is derived from a study of CD8 T cells in ankylosing spondylitis. In TCRdb, the 5' RACE reads were re-called with MiXCR into one record per CDR3 protein. Found here are about 160,000 distinct CDR3 sequences, about 16% of them singletons; the top ten hold around 7.6%. Study-level points and caveats: Made up of 7 to 9 highly homologous variants, a TCR beta motif appeared characteristic of ankylosing spondylitis blood. Clones that were linked to disease were CD8+ and were relatively rare in peripheral blood.

The V end lost 3 bases, the J end lost 3 bases, and 15 bases lay between the germline ends. This CDR3 has 15 amino acids. Germline-derived CDR1 and CDR2 are LNHDA and SQIVND (reference sequence). The sample comprised blood, either unsorted or a sorted T cell fraction (not recorded which). This chain uses TRBV19 with TRBJ2-7; D could derive from TRBD1 or TRBD2 (6 bases each). This TCR came from a male donor with ankylosing spondylitis or in good health (not recorded which). This CDR3 is CASSMGGRGFYEQYF. CDR3 nucleotide sequence: TGTGCCAGTAGTATGGGAGGCAGGGGATTCTACGAGCAGTACTTC.